The sequence of this T cell receptor beta chain was determined in a study of Ad26.COV2.S vaccination and SARS-CoV-2 variants. Assay: immunoSEQ multiplex PCR; the TCRdb copy retains only in-frame clones and omits some. The data show about 680,000 clones, around 92% seen once. This CDR3 is built from 15 residues. Treatment specified: 15 to 20 received Ad26.COV2.S at low or high dose, single or two shots; 5 received placebo; per-sample allocation not given. Specimens were obtained on day 63 following the first vaccine or placebo injection. The V call is TRBV21-1, the J call TRBJ2-3; TRBD2 reflects the table's D call only, with no check against the DNA. TRBV21-1 constitutes a pseudogene. The receptor comes from a person aged 18 to 65 who received the Ad26.COV2.S COVID-19 vaccine or a placebo. Specimen: peripheral blood, collected in a trial of Ad26.COV2.S vaccine versus placebo. The CDR3 nucleotides are TGTGCCAGCAGCAAAGGGGCGCGGGGCACAGATACGCAGTATTTT. This gives the protein CASSKGARGTDTQYF.